This TCR beta chain originates from a study of blood T cells in healthy people across ages. Overall study results and limits: Roughly linear declines in TCR beta diversity per million T cells occurred with age.

A J-beta primer mix and a sample-barcoded 5' primer were used in a second PCR of about 6 to 12 cycles. TCRdb ran MiXCR on the 5' RACE reads and lists one entry per CDR3 protein. There are around 1,800,000 distinct CDR3 sequences in the sample; roughly two fifths occur only once, and roughly 24% lies in the top ten. The authors drew about 10 milliliters of peripheral blood from each donor. The amount of total RNA extracted per sample was at least 5.5 micrograms. CDR3 size: 16 residues. The V and J ends lost 1 base and 3 bases, in that order; junction bases with no gene match: 4. Germline CDR1 is MNHEY and CDR2 is SVGAGI. Remarks on this clonotype: What it binds is unknown.

Material: blood. The TCR originated in a human donor in good health. The chain carries TRBV6-5 and TRBJ2-1; 9 nucleotides line up with TRBD1. The chain's CDR3 is CASSYYGTGNYNEQFF. The CDR3 nucleotides read TGTGCCAGCAGTTACTACGGGACAGGGAACTACAATGAGCAGTTCTTC.